This T cell receptor (beta chain) appears in the sequencing data of a study of blood T cell repertoires in COVID-19. Here immunoSEQ multiplex PCR was the method, and the copy in TCRdb shows in-frame clones only, minus some. The sample lists about 370,000 clones; approximately 90% were seen once. Participants' own reports of clinical history determined their cohort assignment. Germline values: CDR1 DFQATT, CDR2 SNEGSKA (reference sequence). V was clipped by 7 bases and J by 7 bases; unmatched bases: 3. This CDR3 has 11 residues. The sequencing sample was made of PBMCs or T cells enriched from blood (not recorded which). The J gene is TRBJ2-1, the V gene TRBV20-1, with 8 positions matching TRBD1. This clonotype originated in a woman aged 40 to 50 who had been exposed to COVID-19. CDR3 DNA: TGCAGTGTTACAGGGGGAAATGAGCAGTTCTTC. It translates to CSVTGGNEQFF.